These T cell receptor beta chains were read from a single sample in a study of shared clonotypes between healthy human individuals. Profiled with immunoSEQ multiplex PCR; TCRdb holds only in-frame clones, not every one. The data hold around 1.9 million clones, with 85% to 95% observed a single time. What was sequenced was naive CD8+ T cells from PBMCs. The receptors come from a man between 18 and 35 years old in good health. Some clones in this sample may be carry-over from other donors' samples. Each CDR3 is given with its conserved first and last residue. Each record gives: D gene, V gene, J gene, clone size, CDR3 protein, CDR3 DNA. D genes are given only for firm matches. Not all rows give a size; the values are once, few, many and, for expanded clones, a class.

D gene: .; V gene: TRBV19; J gene: TRBJ1-1; clone size: .; CDR3 protein: CASNVQGRTEAFF; CDR3 DNA: TGTGCCAGTAACGTACAGGGAAGAACTGAAGCTTTCTTT
D gene: .; V gene: TRBV4-1; J gene: TRBJ2-1; clone size: .; CDR3 protein: CASSQTGEQNNEQFF; CDR3 DNA: TGCGCCAGCAGCCAGACGGGAGAGCAAAACAATGAGCAGTTCTTC
D gene: .; V gene: TRBV30; J gene: TRBJ2-3; clone size: .; CDR3 protein: CAWSVSTDTQYF; CDR3 DNA: TGTGCCTGGAGTGTCAGCACAGATACGCAGTATTTT
D gene: .; V gene: TRBV11-2; J gene: TRBJ1-1; clone size: .; CDR3 protein: CASSPARPEAFF; CDR3 DNA: TGTGCCAGCAGCCCAGCTCGTCCTGAAGCTTTCTTT
D gene: .; V gene: TRBV10-3; J gene: TRBJ2-7; clone size: .; CDR3 protein: CAISGGAQAYEQYF; CDR3 DNA: TGTGCCATCAGTGGAGGGGCGCAAGCTTACGAGCAGTACTTC
D gene: TRBD2; V gene: TRBV28; J gene: TRBJ2-1; clone size: .; CDR3 protein: CASSSSGSSYNEQFF; CDR3 DNA: TGTGCCAGCAGCTCTAGCGGCAGCTCCTACAATGAGCAGTTCTTC
D gene: .; V gene: TRBV27; J gene: TRBJ2-7; clone size: .; CDR3 protein: CASSLSPTVAVSYEQYF; CDR3 DNA: TGTGCCAGCAGTTTATCCCCTACTGTCGCAGTTTCCTACGAGCAGTACTTC
D gene: TRBD1; V gene: TRBV18; J gene: TRBJ1-3; clone size: once; CDR3 protein: CASSPRALRDRGNTIYF; CDR3 DNA: TGTGCCAGCTCACCTAGGGCCCTACGGGACAGGGGAAACACCATATATTTT
D gene: .; V gene: TRBV27; J gene: TRBJ1-2; clone size: .; CDR3 protein: CASSLNRDYGYTF; CDR3 DNA: TGTGCCAGCAGTTTAAACAGAGATTATGGCTACACCTTC
D gene: .; V gene: TRBV7-9; J gene: TRBJ2-1; clone size: once; CDR3 protein: CASSLRTQIDEQFF; CDR3 DNA: TGTGCCAGCAGCTTAAGGACACAGATCGATGAGCAGTTCTTC
D gene: TRBD1; V gene: TRBV19; J gene: TRBJ1-2; clone size: .; CDR3 protein: CASSFTTGDGYTF; CDR3 DNA: TGTGCCAGTAGTTTTACAACAGGGGACGGCTACACCTTC